These 30 T cell receptor beta chains originate from one sample sequenced in a study of T cell repertoires in cytomegalovirus infection. Each CDR3 protein is one row after TCRdb ran MiXCR on the reads. The profile shows hundreds of thousands of distinct CDR3 sequences, more than 8% of them singletons. Material for sequencing was PBMCs. Receptor source: a human donor in good health (CMV status not recorded). Some clones in this sample may be carry-over from other donors' samples.

This clonotype was found a few times. The chain recombines TRBV6-6 with TRBJ1-1; TRBD1 matches 8 bases. Germline lookup yields CDR1 MNHNY and CDR2 SVGAGI (reference sequence). This CDR3 spans 14 amino acids. Trimming took 5 bases from V and 8 from J; bases not matched to a gene: 10. The CDR3 region has the DNA TGTGCCAGCAGTGAGACAGGGGAGGAGGCGGAAGCTTTCTTT. As protein: CASSETGEEAEAFF.

This clonotype was counted only a few times. V is TRBV7-2 and J is TRBJ2-7; D is ambiguous. This CDR3 has 15 residues. V lost 3 bases and J 2 bases, leaving 14 bases between the germline ends. Germline V gives CDR1 SGHTA, CDR2 FQGNSA. CDR3: CASSFTDTFTYEQYF. In nucleotides, the CDR3 is TGTGCCAGCAGCTTCACCGACACTTTCACCTACGAGCAGTACTTC.

In this sample, this clonotype turned up many times. J is TRBJ1-5 and V is TRBV7-2, with a possible D match to TRBD1 (5 bases). Between the trimmed V and J ends, which lost 5 bases and 6 bases, there was a span of 11 bases. This CDR3 has 13 residues. Germline assignment: CDR1 SGHTA and CDR2 FQGNSA. The chain's CDR3 is CASSPSRVQPQHF. In DNA form, the CDR3 reads TGTGCCAGCAGCCCGTCCAGGGTTCAGCCCCAGCATTTT. The full variable domain, with the rest looked up from reference TRBV7-2 and TRBJ1-5, is GAGVSQSPSNKVTEKGKDVELRCDPISGHTALYWYRQSLGQGLEFLIYFQGNSAPDKSGLPSDRFSAERTGGSVSTLTIQRTQQEDSAVYLCASSPSRVQPQHFGDGTRLSIL.

This clonotype was observed at least ten times. This chain uses TRBV7-8 with TRBJ2-7; D is undetermined. Germline V gives CDR1 SGHVS, CDR2 FQNEAQ. Trimming left V 4 bases short and J 3 bases short, with 10 bases between. The CDR3 covers 13 residues. CDR3 coding DNA: TGTGCCAGCAGCTCCCTCTACAACTACGAGCAGTACTTC. Residues: CASSSLYNYEQYF.

There are many counts of this clonotype. CDR3 residues: CASSAGTYEQYF. The CDR3 DNA reads as TGTGCCAGCAGCGCCGGGACGTACGAGCAGTACTTC. The gene calls are TRBV7-2 and TRBJ2-7; D might be TRBD1 or TRBD2, each matching 5 bases. CDR1 is SGHTA, CDR2 FQGNSA, per germline. Deletions cut 5 bases from V and 4 bases from J, with 9 bases between. The CDR3 consists of 12 residues.

V and J are TRBV10-3 and TRBJ2-1, with 8 bases lining up with TRBD2. V shed 6 bases, J shed 7 bases, and the junction held 5 bases outside the gene matches. Germline CDR1 ENHRY, CDR2 SYGVKD. The CDR3 totals 13 residues. For the CDR3, the DNA is TGTGCCATCAGACCGGGACTAGTTAATGAGCAGTTCTTC. This encodes CAIRPGLVNEQFF.

CDR3 in DNA: TGTGCCAGCAGCCAAGCCCGGGCGGAGACCCAGTACTTC. Its translation is CASSQARAETQYF. The J gene is TRBJ2-5, the V gene TRBV14; no clear D. Germline assignment: CDR1 SGHDN and CDR2 FVKESK. This CDR3 has 13 amino acids. V lost 1 base to trimming and J lost 5 bases, with 8 bases between them.

This clonotype was observed many times. The V and J genes are TRBV7-2 and TRBJ2-3; D might be TRBD1 or TRBD2, each matching 5 bases. The V and J ends lost 3 bases and 2 bases respectively, with 15 bases between them. Germline CDR1 SGHTA, CDR2 FQGNSA. This CDR3 is 16 amino acids long. The CDR3 is CASSLYPRGNTDTQYF. The CDR3 DNA sequence: TGTGCCAGCAGCTTGTACCCTCGGGGCAACACAGATACGCAGTATTTT.

This clonotype turned up a few times. The chain has TRBV20-1 and TRBJ1-2, with 10 bases matching TRBD1. Losses at the gene ends were 5 bases for V and 6 bases for J; bases not matched to a gene: 6. Germline V gene lookup returns CDR1 DFQATT and CDR2 SNEGSKA (reference sequence). This CDR3 has 13 residues. CDR3 loop: CSAPGQGYHGYTF. DNA for the CDR3: TGCAGTGCTCCGGGACAGGGGTATCATGGCTACACCTTC.

In this sample, this clonotype turned up many times. This sequence joins TRBV7-2 and TRBJ1-5; D is unresolved. The CDR3 has 14 residues. Trimming stripped 3 bases from V and 2 bases from J, with 8 bases between. CDR1 is SGHTA and CDR2 is FQGNSA in the germline V gene. The DNA of the CDR3 is TGTGCCAGCAGCTTGAATGGGGGCAATCAGCCCCAGCATTTT. It encodes CASSLNGGNQPQHF.

This clonotype was recorded a few times. The chain uses TRBV20-1 and TRBJ2-7; TRBD2 aligns across 11 bases. Trimming at V came to 1 base and at J to 4 bases, leaving 3 bases not matched to a gene. CDR1 DFQATT and CDR2 SNEGSKA come from the germline V gene (reference sequence). This CDR3 spans 14 amino acids. Written as DNA, the CDR3 is TGCAGTGCTAGAGCTCTAGCGGGAGGTTACGAGCAGTACTTC. Its protein product is CSARALAGGYEQYF.

This clonotype was seen repeatedly, ten times or more. V and J are TRBV6-2 or TRBV6-3 and TRBJ1-1, with D possibly matching TRBD1 (5 bases). The V end was cut by 2 bases, the J end by 5 bases, with 21 bases between. The CDR3 is 17 amino acids. Looked up from germline, CDR1 is MNHEY and CDR2 is SVGEGT. This CDR3 reads CASSYIWTKFKGTEAFF. The DNA of the CDR3 is TGTGCCAGCAGTTACATTTGGACAAAATTCAAGGGGACTGAAGCTTTCTTT.

V usage is TRBV7-9 and J usage is TRBJ1-1; D might be TRBD1 (5 bases). The V end lost 5 bases, the J end lost 3 bases, and 16 bases lay between the germline ends. The CDR3 is made up of 15 amino acids. The germline CDR1 and CDR2 sequences are SEHNR and FQNEAQ (reference sequence). The CDR3 spells CASSQGSRGDTEAFF. The CDR3 bases are TGTGCCAGCAGCCAGGGCTCTCGTGGGGACACTGAAGCTTTCTTT.

V is TRBV28 and J is TRBJ1-2; 8 nucleotides align to TRBD1. The germline V gene has CDR1 MDHEN and CDR2 SYDVKM. The length of the CDR3 is 11 residues. The CDR3 spells CVVQGAYGYTF. CDR3 bases: TGTGTAGTGCAGGGGGCATATGGCTACACCTTC.

There are a few counts of this clonotype. J is TRBJ2-1 and V is TRBV6-2 or TRBV6-3, with D tentatively TRBD2 (6 bases). Trimming cost V 2 bases and J 2 bases, with 10 bases left between them. The CDR3 length is 15 residues. The germline V gene has CDR1 MNHEY and CDR2 SVGEGT. The DNA for the CDR3 is TGTGCCAGCAGTTACCGGTCGGGAGCCTACAATGAGCAGTTCTTC. Its protein is CASSYRSGAYNEQFF.

Ten or more counts support this clonotype. V and J are TRBV7-3 and TRBJ2-3, with D perhaps TRBD2 (6 bases). Trimming left V 5 bases short and J 0 bases short, with 9 bases between. From germline, CDR1 is SGHTA and CDR2 FQGTGA. The CDR3 is 14 amino acids. The CDR3 coding sequence is TGTGCCAGCAGCCCCGGGACTAGCACAGATACGCAGTATTTT. This sequence encodes CASSPGTSTDTQYF.

This clonotype has just a few counts. V gene TRBV6-2 or TRBV6-3 combines with J gene TRBJ2-7, with 10 bases identical to TRBD1. Germline loops: CDR1 MNHEY, CDR2 SVGEGT. This CDR3 has 15 residues. After removal of 0 bases from V and 3 bases from J, the junction contained 2 bases not matched to a gene. CDR3: CASSYSGTGVYEQYF. The CDR3 DNA sequence: TGTGCCAGCAGTTACTCCGGGACAGGGGTCTACGAGCAGTACTTC.

The chain carries TRBV19 and TRBJ2-3; the D gene is possibly TRBD1 (5 bases). The CDR3 loop spans 11 amino acids. V gave up 10 bases and J gave up 6 bases, with 11 bases separating them. Germline V lookup: CDR1 LNHDA, CDR2 SQIVND (reference sequence). CDR3 amino acids: CATQGSDTQYF. CDR3 nucleotide sequence: TGTGCCACCCAGGGTTCTGATACGCAGTATTTT.

This clonotype was found many times. This chain connects TRBV7-9 to TRBJ1-5; D is unclear. Germline CDR1 reads SEHNR; CDR2 reads FQNEAQ (reference sequence). This CDR3 is built from 15 residues. V was trimmed by 1 base and J by 2 bases, leaving 9 bases between them. The DNA for the CDR3 is TGTGCCAGCAGCTTAGGGCAGCCCGGCAATCAGCCCCAGCATTTT. Amino acids: CASSLGQPGNQPQHF.

This clonotype was observed a single time. The chain links TRBV7-2 to TRBJ1-2; 8 bases line up with TRBD1. The CDR3 consists of 16 residues. V was clipped by 5 bases and J by 7 bases; unmatched bases: 15. Germline V gene sequence: CDR1 SGHTA, CDR2 FQGNSA. The CDR3, as DNA: TGTGCCAGCAGCCCTAGAATACAGGGGGGGCCTGGTGGCTACACCTTC. Translation gives CASSPRIQGGPGGYTF.

This clonotype was seen ten or more times. The CDR3: CASSPRLGEETQYF. The CDR3, as DNA: TGTGCCAGCAGCCCCCGACTGGGAGAAGAGACCCAGTACTTC. V gene TRBV12-3 or TRBV12-4 combines with J gene TRBJ2-5; possible D gene TRBD2, 5 bases. Trimming took off 6 bases at V and 3 bases at J, with 14 bases between the two ends. This CDR3 has 14 amino acids.

This clonotype was picked up many times. The chain is built from TRBV11-2 and TRBJ2-7; 7 bases map to TRBD1. The ends lost 5 bases at V and 2 bases at J; junction bases unmatched: 9. This CDR3 region has 15 residues. Germline CDR1 and CDR2: SGHAT and FQNNGV. The CDR3 reads CASSQNRGSTYEQYF. CDR3 nucleotide sequence: TGTGCCAGCAGCCAAAACAGGGGAAGCACCTACGAGCAGTACTTC.

This clonotype appeared once. A read error may be the cause here, since a much bigger clone is one base away. J is TRBJ1-4 and V is TRBV15, with 8 bases aligning to TRBD1. CDR1 and CDR2 (germline): LNHNV, YYDKDF (reference sequence). CDR3 length: 15 amino acids. This CDR3 is CTTSSGGDGNEKLFF. The CDR3 DNA is TGTACCACCAGCTCAGGGGGCGACGGTAATGAAAAACTGTTTTTT.

This chain links TRBV30 with TRBJ1-2, with 7 bases lining up with TRBD1. The CDR3 has 15 residues. Germline lookup yields CDR1 GTSNPN and CDR2 SVGIG (reference sequence). The J segment lost 0 bases and the V segment lost 2 bases, leaving 6 bases of the junction unmatched. The CDR3 is CAWSSGDSTNYGYTF. The DNA of the CDR3 is TGTGCCTGGAGTAGCGGGGACAGCACTAACTATGGCTACACCTTC.

The chain uses TRBV9 and TRBJ2-2; 10 bases line up with TRBD1. This CDR3 contains 17 residues. The junction had 7 bases not matched to a gene; V was cut back by 2 bases and J by 3 bases. Germline lookup yields CDR1 SGDLS and CDR2 YYNGEE. This chain's CDR3 is CASSVGQGRRDTGELFF. CDR3 DNA: TGTGCCAGCAGCGTGGGACAGGGGAGGAGGGACACCGGGGAGCTGTTTTTT.

The chain carries TRBV11-2 and TRBJ2-1; D is unclear. Germline V gene data show CDR1 as SGHAT and CDR2 as FQNNGV. The germline V and J ends were trimmed by 1 base and 9 bases, with 16 bases remaining between them. The length of the CDR3 is 15 residues. CDR3 region: CASSLVLGSGFEQFF. In DNA, the CDR3 is TGTGCCAGCAGCTTAGTGCTGGGGTCGGGTTTTGAGCAGTTCTTC.

This clonotype was seen a handful of times. The chain joins TRBV7-3 to TRBJ2-3; TRBD2 aligns across 9 bases. CDR1 is SGHTA and CDR2 is FQGTGA in the germline V gene. This CDR3 contains 16 residues. Germline trimming cut 2 bases from V and 3 bases from J; bases unmatched to any gene: 6. Here the CDR3 reads CASSLQGGGATDTQYF. The CDR3 DNA reads as TGTGCCAGCAGCTTACAAGGCGGGGGGGCGACAGATACGCAGTATTTT.

This chain connects TRBV27 to TRBJ2-2, with D possibly being TRBD1 or TRBD2 (5 bases each). With 3 bases removed from V and 4 bases from J, the gap between germline ends came to 18 bases. The CDR3 contains 17 residues. Germline lookup yields CDR1 MNHEY and CDR2 SMNVEV (reference sequence). For the CDR3, the DNA is TGTGCCAGCAGTTTGGCTCGGGACCGAGCCACCACCGGGGAGCTGTTTTTT. It specifies CASSLARDRATTGELFF.

This clonotype appeared many times. The gene calls are TRBV7-9 and TRBJ2-3; D unclear. Germline V CDR1 and CDR2: SEHNR, FQNEAQ (reference sequence). This CDR3 is 16 amino acids long. V dropped 1 base and J dropped 0 bases, with 11 bases sitting between them. The CDR3 is CASSLVVGRSTDTQYF. The CDR3 DNA follows: TGTGCCAGCAGCTTAGTAGTGGGCCGGAGCACAGATACGCAGTATTTT.

CDR3 region: CASSQDGDNYNEQFF. The CDR3 nucleotides read TGCGCCAGCAGCCAAGATGGGGACAACTACAATGAGCAGTTCTTC. The chain joins TRBV4-3 to TRBJ2-1, with a possible D match to TRBD1 (6 bases). The germline V gene encodes CDR1 LGHNA and CDR2 YSLEER. CDR3 length: 15 residues. The V end lost 0 bases, the J end lost 3 bases, and 9 bases lay between the germline ends.